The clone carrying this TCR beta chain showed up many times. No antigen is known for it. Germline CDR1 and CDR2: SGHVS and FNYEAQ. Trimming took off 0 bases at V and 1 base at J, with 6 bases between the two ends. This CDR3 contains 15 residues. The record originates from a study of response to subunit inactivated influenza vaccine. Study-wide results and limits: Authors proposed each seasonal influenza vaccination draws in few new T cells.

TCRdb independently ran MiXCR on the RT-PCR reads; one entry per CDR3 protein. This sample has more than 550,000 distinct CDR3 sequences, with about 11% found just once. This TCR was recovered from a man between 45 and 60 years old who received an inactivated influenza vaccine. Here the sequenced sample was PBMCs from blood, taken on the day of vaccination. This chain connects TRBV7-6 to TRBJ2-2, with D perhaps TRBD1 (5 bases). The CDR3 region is CASSLAGQNTGELFF. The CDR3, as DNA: TGTGCCAGCAGCTTAGCGGGGCAGAACACCGGGGAGCTGTTTTTT.